These 14 T cell receptor beta chains share one sample of origin, sequenced in a study of T cells in women clearing cervical HPV infection. Generated by immunoSEQ multiplex PCR, the TCRdb table keeps only in-frame clones and is missing some. The ten most abundant clones cover about 5.7% of a sample with more than 20,000 clones. Material: blood buffy coat. The receptors were sampled from a woman between 18 and 75 years old with a cervical HPV16 infection that either progressed to CIN3+ or cleared (not recorded which).

About this clone itself: The sequenced fragment ends 3 residues before the CDR3 boundary, so the rest is inferred from the germline J gene. The chain recombines TRBV19 with TRBJ1-2, with TRBD1 identical over 10 bases. In germline, CDR1 is LNHDA, CDR2 SQIVND (reference sequence). Losses at the gene ends were 7 bases for V and 4 bases for J; bases not matched to a gene: 9. CDR3 length: 15 residues. The part of the CDR3 DNA that was read is TGTGCCAGTACCGAGACAGGGGGCGACTCCTATGGC. Residues: CASTETGGDSYG. The CDR3 in full is CASTETGGDSYGYTF.

Notes on this clone: The missing CDR3 end, 3 residues past where the read stops, is filled in from the germline J gene. The V gene is TRBV7-9, the J gene TRBJ1-2; D not certain. The CDR3 runs to 15 residues. Germline CDR1 is SEHNR and CDR2 is FQNEAQ (reference sequence). The part of the CDR3 DNA that was read is TGTGCCAGCAGCTTAGTAGGCAGAAAAACAGATACC. The encoded protein is CASSLVGRKTDT. In full, the CDR3 reads CASSLVGRKTDTYTF.

To note about this clone: The missing CDR3 end, 3 residues past where the read stops, is filled in from the germline J gene. The V and J genes are TRBV20-1 and TRBJ1-2, with TRBD1 as a possible D gene (5 bases). Trimming cost V 1 base and J 0 bases, with 21 bases left between them. Germline assignment: CDR1 DFQATT and CDR2 SNEGSKA (reference sequence). The CDR3 has 18 amino acids. CDR3 loop: CSARVLGQGDRTNYGYTF. CDR3 DNA (partial): TGCAGTGCTAGAGTTTTAGGCCAGGGAGATCGCACTAACTATGGC.

For this clone: The CDR3 end falls 3 residues outside the read, so it is completed with the germline J gene. This chain uses TRBV20-1 with TRBJ2-7; D is unresolved. This CDR3 is built from 14 residues. V lost 4 bases and J lost 4, with 17 bases in between. Germline V gene data show CDR1 as DFQATT and CDR2 as SNEGSKA (reference sequence). The DNA read from the CDR3 is TGCAGTGCTATCCTCCCGTTTGGGCTTTACGAG. It codes for CSAILPFGLYE. The whole CDR3 region reads CSAILPFGLYEQYF.

Notes on this clone: The read stops 3 residues short of the end of the CDR3; the missing end is completed from the germline J gene. The chain couples TRBV2 to TRBJ1-2, with D hard to call. Germline CDR1 reads SNHLY; CDR2 reads FYNNEI. This CDR3 is built from 14 residues. The CDR3 spells CASRRLDSADTYTF. Partial CDR3 DNA: TGTGCCAGCAGGAGACTAGATTCGGCAGATACC.

The sequenced part of the CDR3 DNA is TGTGCCAGCAGCTTAGTATGGGGGACTAGCGGCACAGATACG. Residues: CASSLVWGTSGTDT. In full, the CDR3 reads CASSLVWGTSGTDTQYF. The chain joins TRBV7-8 to TRBJ2-3; TRBD2 aligns across 10 bases. The read stops 3 residues short of the end of the CDR3; the missing end is completed from the germline J gene. The CDR3 is 17 residues long. Per the germline V gene, CDR1 is SGHVS and CDR2 is FQNEAQ. Trimming took 1 base from V and 1 from J; bases not matched to a gene: 5. Full variable domain (rest looked up from reference TRBV7-8 and TRBJ2-3): GAGVSQSPRYKVAKRGQDVALRCDPISGHVSLFWYQQALGQGPEFLTYFQNEAQLDKSGLPSDRFFAERPEGSVSTLKIQRTQQEDSAVYLCASSLVWGTSGTDTQYFGPGTRLTVL.

CDR3 loop: CASSPFGGGDSNQPQHF. Incomplete CDR3 DNA: TGTGCCAGCTCACCATTTGGGGGGGGCGATAGCAATCAGCCC. The chain recombines TRBV18 with TRBJ1-5, with a possible D match to TRBD1 (6 bases). The CDR3 end falls 3 residues outside the read, so it is completed with the germline J gene. The CDR3 consists of 17 residues. Trimming cost V 2 bases and J 0 bases, with 14 bases left between them. Per the germline V gene, CDR1 is KGHSH and CDR2 is LQKENI. The full variable domain, completed using reference TRBV18 and TRBJ1-5, is NAGVMQNPRHLVRRRGQEARLRCSPMKGHSHVYWYRQLPEEGLKFMVYLQKENIIDESGMPKERFSAEFPKEGPSILRIQQVVRGDSAAYFCASSPFGGGDSNQPQHFGDGTRLSIL.

Comments on this clone: The read falls 3 residues short of the CDR3 end, and the missing part is taken from the germline J gene. The chain has TRBV2 and TRBJ2-2, with D perhaps matching TRBD2 (6 bases). CDR3 size: 14 residues. Per germline, CDR1 SNHLY and CDR2 FYNNEI. The sequenced part of the CDR3 DNA is TGTGCCAGCAGTGCGAATGGGGGGAATTCACCG. This codes for CASSANGGNSP. The complete CDR3 reads CASSANGGNSPLFF. Full variable domain (outside the CDR3, taken from reference TRBV2 and TRBJ2-2): EPEVTQTPSHQVTQMGQEVILRCVPISNHLYFYWYRQILGQKVEFLVSFYNNEISEKSEIFDDQFSVERPDGSNFTLKIRSTKLEDSAMYFCASSANGGNSPLFFGEGSRLTVL.

As to this clone: The observed sequence ends 3 residues before the CDR3 terminus, with the missing tail filled in from the germline J gene. J is TRBJ1-5 and V is TRBV7-2; D remains unclear. In germline, CDR1 is SGHTA, CDR2 FQGNSA. The V end was cut by 3 bases, the J end by 7 bases, with 7 bases between. The CDR3 is 12 residues long. CDR3 DNA (partial): TGTGCCAGCAGCTTTTACAGACAGCCC. It translates to CASSFYRQP. The complete CDR3 sequence is CASSFYRQPQHF.

Details on this clone: The read finishes 3 residues shy of the CDR3 end, and the germline J gene is used to complete it. The genes are TRBV20-1 and TRBJ1-2; 10 bases map to TRBD1. The CDR3 loop spans 13 amino acids. The junction had 8 bases not matched to a gene; V was cut back by 6 bases and J by 7 bases. CDR1 is DFQATT and CDR2 is SNEGSKA in the germline V gene (reference sequence). Here the CDR3 reads CSASGTGVGGYTF. CDR3 bases read: TGCAGTGCATCCGGGACAGGGGTTGGTGGC.

As for this clone: The CDR3 end lies 3 residues beyond the end of the read and is filled in from the germline J gene. The chain combines TRBV7-6 with TRBJ2-2; D might be TRBD1 (5 bases). This CDR3 region has 15 residues. V was shortened by 2 bases and J by 1 base, with 8 bases between the two germline ends. CDR1 is SGHVS and CDR2 is FNYEAQ in the germline V gene. CDR3 sequence: CASSLSQGNTGELFF. CDR3 DNA (partial): TGTGCCAGCAGCTTATCCCAGGGGAACACCGGGGAG.

On this clone itself: The CDR3 is cut off 3 residues early in the read; its end comes from the germline J gene. The chain employs TRBV19 and TRBJ2-1; possibly TRBD2 for D (5 bases). The germline gives CDR1 LNHDA, CDR2 SQIVND (reference sequence). V was cut by 6 bases and J by 6 bases, with 12 bases left in between. The CDR3 is 13 amino acids. Partial CDR3 DNA: TGTGCCAGTAGGGGAGAGGCGGGCAATGAG. Translating it yields CASRGEAGNE. The entire CDR3 protein reads CASRGEAGNEQFF.

CDR3 amino acids: CASSENPRNTGELFF. The CDR3 bases that were read are TGCGCCAGCAGTGAGAATCCTAGAAACACCGGGGAG. V usage is TRBV10-1 and J usage is TRBJ2-2; D uncertain. With the read ending 3 residues before the CDR3 end, the germline J gene is used to fill in that end. Germline-derived CDR1 and CDR2 are WNHNN and SYGVQD (reference sequence). The CDR3 runs to 15 residues. V shed 2 bases and J shed 2 bases, with 9 bases lying between them.

Regarding this clone: At one end, the junction sequence differs from germline, possibly due to a read error. CDR3 DNA, as far as it was read: TGTGCCGGCAGCTTACAACAGGGGGCGAGTGGC. This codes for CAGSLQQGASG. The entire CDR3 sequence reads CAGSLQQGASGYTF. The V gene is TRBV7-3, the J gene TRBJ1-2, with TRBD1 matching 9 bases. With the read ending 3 residues before the CDR3 end, the germline J gene is used to fill in that end. The CDR3 extends over 14 amino acids. CDR1 and CDR2 from the germline V gene are SGHTA and FQGTGA.